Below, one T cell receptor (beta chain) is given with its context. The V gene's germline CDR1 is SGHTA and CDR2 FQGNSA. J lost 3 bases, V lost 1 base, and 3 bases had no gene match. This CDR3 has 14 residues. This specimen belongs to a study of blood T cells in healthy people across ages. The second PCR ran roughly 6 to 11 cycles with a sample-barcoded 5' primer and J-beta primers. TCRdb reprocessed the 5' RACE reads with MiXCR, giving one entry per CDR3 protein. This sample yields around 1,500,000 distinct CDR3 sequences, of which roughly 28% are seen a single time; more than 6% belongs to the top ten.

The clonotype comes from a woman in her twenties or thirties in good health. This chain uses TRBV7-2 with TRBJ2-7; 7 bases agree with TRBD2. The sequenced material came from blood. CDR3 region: CASSLGSSGYEQYF. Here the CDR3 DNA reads TGTGCCAGCAGCTTAGGTTCTAGCGGCTACGAGCAGTACTTC.